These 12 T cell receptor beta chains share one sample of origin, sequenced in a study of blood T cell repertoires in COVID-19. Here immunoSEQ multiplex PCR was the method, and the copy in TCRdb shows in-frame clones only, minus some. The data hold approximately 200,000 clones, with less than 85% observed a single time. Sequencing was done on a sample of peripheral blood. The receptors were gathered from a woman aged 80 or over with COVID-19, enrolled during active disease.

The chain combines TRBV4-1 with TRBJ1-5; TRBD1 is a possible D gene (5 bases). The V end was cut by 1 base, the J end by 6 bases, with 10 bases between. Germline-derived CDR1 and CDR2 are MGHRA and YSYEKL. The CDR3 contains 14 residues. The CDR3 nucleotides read TGCGCCAGCAGCCAAGGCGGGGGGTTTCAGCCCCAGCATTTT. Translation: CASSQGGGFQPQHF.

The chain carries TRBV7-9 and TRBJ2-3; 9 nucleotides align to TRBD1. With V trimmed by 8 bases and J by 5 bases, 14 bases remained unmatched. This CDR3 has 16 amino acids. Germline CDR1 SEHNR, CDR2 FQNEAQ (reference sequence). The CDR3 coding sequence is TGTGCCAGCGCTTCACGAAAGGGACAGGGACAAGATACGCAGTATTTT. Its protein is CASASRKGQGQDTQYF.

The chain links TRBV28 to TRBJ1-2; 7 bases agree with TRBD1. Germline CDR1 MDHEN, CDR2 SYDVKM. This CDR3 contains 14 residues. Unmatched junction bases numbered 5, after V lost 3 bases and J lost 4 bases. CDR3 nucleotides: TGTGCCAGCAGTTTCCGACAGGGTGGCTATGGCTACACCTTC. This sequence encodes CASSFRQGGYGYTF.

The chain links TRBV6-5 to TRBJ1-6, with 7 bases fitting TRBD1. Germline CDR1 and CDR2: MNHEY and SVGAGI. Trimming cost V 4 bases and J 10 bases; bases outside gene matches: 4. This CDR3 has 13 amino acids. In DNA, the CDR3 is TGTGCCAGCAGTTCCGGGACAGCGTCACCCCTCCACTTT. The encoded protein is CASSSGTASPLHF.

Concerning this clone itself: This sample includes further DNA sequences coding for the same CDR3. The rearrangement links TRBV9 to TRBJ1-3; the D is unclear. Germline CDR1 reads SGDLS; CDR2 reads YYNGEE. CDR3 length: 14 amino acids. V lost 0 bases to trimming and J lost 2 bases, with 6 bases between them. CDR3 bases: TGTGCCAGCAGCGTAGGAGGAGCTGGAAACACCATATATTTT. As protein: CASSVGGAGNTIYF.

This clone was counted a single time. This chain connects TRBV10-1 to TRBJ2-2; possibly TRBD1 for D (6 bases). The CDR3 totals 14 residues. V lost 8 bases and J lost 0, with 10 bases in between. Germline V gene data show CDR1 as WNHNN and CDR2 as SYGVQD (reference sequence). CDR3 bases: TGCGCCAGCTGGGGACAAGCGAACACCGGGGAGCTGTTTTTT. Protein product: CASWGQANTGELFF.

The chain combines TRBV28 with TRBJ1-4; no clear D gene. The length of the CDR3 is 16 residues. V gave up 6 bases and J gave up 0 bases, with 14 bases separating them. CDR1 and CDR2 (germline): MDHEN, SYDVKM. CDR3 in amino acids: CASRPTSAATNEKLFF. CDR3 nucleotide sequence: TGTGCCAGCAGGCCGACTTCAGCTGCAACTAATGAAAAACTGTTTTTT.

The CDR3, as DNA: TGTGCCAGCAGCTCCCGGGCTAGCGGGAGTGAGACCCAGTACTTC. This codes for CASSSRASGSETQYF. V gene TRBV4-2 combines with J gene TRBJ2-5, with 10 bases that match TRBD2. This CDR3 region has 15 residues. Per germline, CDR1 LGHNA and CDR2 YNFKEQ. Trimming took 5 bases from V and 5 from J; bases not matched to a gene: 8.

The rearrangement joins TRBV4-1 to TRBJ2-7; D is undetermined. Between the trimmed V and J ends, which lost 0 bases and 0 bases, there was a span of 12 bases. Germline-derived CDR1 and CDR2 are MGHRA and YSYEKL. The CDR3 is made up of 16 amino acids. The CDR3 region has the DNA TGCGCCAGCAGCCAAGAATCGAGGTCTAGCTCCTACGAGCAGTACTTC. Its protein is CASSQESRSSSYEQYF.

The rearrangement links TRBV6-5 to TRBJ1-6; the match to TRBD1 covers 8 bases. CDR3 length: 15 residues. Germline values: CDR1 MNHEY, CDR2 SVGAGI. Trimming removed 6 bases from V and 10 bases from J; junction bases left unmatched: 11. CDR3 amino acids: CASRDAGGVQSPLHF. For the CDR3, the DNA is TGTGCCAGCAGGGATGCAGGGGGCGTGCAGTCACCCCTCCACTTT.

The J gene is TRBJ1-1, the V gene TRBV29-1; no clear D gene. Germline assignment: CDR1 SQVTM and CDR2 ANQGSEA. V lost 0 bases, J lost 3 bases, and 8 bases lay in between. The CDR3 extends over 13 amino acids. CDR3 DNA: TGCAGCGTTGAAGAAGACACCTACACTGAAGCTTTCTTT. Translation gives CSVEEDTYTEAFF.

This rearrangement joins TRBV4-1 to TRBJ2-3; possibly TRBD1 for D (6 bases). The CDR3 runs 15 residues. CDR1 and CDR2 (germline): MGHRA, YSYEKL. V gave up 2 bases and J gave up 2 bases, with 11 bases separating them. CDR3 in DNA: TGCGCCAGCAGCCAACAGGGGACCACCACAGATACGCAGTATTTT. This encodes CASSQQGTTTDTQYF.